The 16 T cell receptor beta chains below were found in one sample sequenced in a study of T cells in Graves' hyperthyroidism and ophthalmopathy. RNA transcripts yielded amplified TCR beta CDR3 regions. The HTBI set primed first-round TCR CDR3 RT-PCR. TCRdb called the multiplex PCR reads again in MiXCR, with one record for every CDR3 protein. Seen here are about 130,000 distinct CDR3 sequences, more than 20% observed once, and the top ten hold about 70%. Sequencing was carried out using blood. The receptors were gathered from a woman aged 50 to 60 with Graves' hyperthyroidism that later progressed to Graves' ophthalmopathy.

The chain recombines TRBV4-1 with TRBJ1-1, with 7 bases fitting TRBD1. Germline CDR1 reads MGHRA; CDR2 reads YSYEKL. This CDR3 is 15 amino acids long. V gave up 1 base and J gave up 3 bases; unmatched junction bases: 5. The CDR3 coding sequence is TGCGCCAGCAGCCAAGTATCGCAGGGGGACACTGAAGCTTTCTTT. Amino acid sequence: CASSQVSQGDTEAFF.

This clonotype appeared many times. Here the CDR3 DNA reads TGTGCCAGCAGTTCTCGGACTAGCGGGCGAGAGACCCAGTACTTC. Encoded protein: CASSSRTSGRETQYF. The chain combines TRBV28 with TRBJ2-5; 11 nucleotides match TRBD2. This CDR3 region has 15 residues. Germline CDR1 MDHEN, CDR2 SYDVKM. After removal of 4 bases from V and 4 bases from J, the junction contained 5 bases not matched to a gene.

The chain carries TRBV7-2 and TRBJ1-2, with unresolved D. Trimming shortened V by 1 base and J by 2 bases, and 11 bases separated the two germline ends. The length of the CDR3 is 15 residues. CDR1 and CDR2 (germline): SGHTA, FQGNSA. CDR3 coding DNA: TGTGCCAGCAGCTTAGGTCCTCTAGGAAACTATGGCTACACCTTC. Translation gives CASSLGPLGNYGYTF.

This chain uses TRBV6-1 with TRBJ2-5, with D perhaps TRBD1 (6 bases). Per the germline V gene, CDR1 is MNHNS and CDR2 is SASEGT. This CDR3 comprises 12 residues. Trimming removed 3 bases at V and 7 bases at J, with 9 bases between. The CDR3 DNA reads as TGTGCCAGCAGTGATGGGGGCAGGACCCAGTACTTC. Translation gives CASSDGGRTQYF.

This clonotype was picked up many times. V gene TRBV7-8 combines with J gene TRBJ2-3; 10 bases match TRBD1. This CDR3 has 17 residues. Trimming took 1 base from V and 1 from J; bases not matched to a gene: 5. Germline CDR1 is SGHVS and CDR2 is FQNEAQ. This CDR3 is CASSLEGGTGGTDTQYF. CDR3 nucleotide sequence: TGTGCCAGCAGCTTAGAGGGGGGGACAGGGGGCACAGATACGCAGTATTTT.

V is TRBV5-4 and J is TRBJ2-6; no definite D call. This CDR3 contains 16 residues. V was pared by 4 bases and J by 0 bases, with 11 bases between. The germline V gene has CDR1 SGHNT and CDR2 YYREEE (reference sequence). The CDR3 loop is CASSVGRRSGANVLTF. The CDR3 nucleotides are TGTGCCAGCAGCGTAGGACGGCGCTCTGGGGCCAACGTCCTGACTTTC.

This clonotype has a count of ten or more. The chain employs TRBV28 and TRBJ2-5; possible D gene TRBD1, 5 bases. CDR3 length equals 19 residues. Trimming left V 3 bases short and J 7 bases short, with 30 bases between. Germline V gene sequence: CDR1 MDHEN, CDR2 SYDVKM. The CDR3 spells CASSFPSYLTAQYRLTQYF. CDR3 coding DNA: TGTGCCAGCAGTTTTCCCTCCTACCTGACAGCCCAATACCGGTTGACCCAGTACTTC.

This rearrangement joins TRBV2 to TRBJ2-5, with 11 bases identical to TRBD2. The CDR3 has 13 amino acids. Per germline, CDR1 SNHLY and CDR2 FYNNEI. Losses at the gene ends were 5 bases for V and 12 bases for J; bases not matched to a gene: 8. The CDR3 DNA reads TGTGCCAGCAGTTCGGGACTAGCGGAGAGGAAGTACTTC. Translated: CASSSGLAERKYF.

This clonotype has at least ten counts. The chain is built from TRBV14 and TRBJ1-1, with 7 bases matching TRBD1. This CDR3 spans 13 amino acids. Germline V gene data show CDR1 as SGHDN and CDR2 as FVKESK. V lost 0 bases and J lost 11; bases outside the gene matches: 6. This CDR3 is CASSQDWRGQAFF. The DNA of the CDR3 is TGTGCCAGCAGCCAAGACTGGAGGGGGCAGGCTTTCTTT.

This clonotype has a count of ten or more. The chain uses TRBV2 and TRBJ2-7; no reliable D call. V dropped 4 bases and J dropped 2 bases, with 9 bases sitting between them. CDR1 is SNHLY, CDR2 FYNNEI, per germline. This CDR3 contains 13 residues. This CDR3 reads CASSVGRTYEQYF. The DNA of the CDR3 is TGTGCCAGCAGTGTCGGCCGCACCTACGAGCAGTACTTC.

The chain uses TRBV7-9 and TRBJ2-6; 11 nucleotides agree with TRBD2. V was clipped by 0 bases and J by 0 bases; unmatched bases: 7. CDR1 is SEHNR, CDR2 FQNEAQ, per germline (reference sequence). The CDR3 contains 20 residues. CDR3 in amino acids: CASSLARGLAGPSGANVLTF. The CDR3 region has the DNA TGTGCCAGCAGCTTAGCGAGAGGACTAGCGGGTCCCTCTGGGGCCAACGTCCTGACTTTC.

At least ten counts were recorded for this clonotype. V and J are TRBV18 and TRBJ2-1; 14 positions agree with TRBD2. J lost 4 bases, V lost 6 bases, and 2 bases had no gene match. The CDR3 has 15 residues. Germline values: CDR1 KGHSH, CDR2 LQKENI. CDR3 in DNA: TGTGCCAGCTCGGGACTAGCGGGAGTGTACAATGAGCAGTTCTTC. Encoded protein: CASSGLAGVYNEQFF. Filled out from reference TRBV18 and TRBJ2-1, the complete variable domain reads NAGVMQNPRHLVRRRGQEARLRCSPMKGHSHVYWYRQLPEEGLKFMVYLQKENIIDESGMPKERFSAEFPKEGPSILRIQQVVRGDSAAYFCASSGLAGVYNEQFFGPGTRLTVL.

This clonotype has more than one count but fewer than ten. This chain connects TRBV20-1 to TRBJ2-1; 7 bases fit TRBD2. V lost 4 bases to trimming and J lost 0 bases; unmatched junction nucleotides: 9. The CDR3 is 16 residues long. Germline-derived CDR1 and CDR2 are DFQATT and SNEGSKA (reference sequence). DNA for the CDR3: TGCAGTGCTACCTATCTAGCGGCTACCTCCTACAATGAGCAGTTCTTC. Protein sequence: CSATYLAATSYNEQFF.

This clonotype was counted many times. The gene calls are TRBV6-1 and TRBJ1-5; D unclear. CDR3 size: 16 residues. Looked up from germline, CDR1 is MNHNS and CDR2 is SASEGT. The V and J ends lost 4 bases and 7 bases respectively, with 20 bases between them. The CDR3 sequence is CASSAQSTRTRQPQHF. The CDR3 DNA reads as TGTGCCAGCAGTGCCCAAAGTACCAGGACGCGACAGCCCCAGCATTTT.

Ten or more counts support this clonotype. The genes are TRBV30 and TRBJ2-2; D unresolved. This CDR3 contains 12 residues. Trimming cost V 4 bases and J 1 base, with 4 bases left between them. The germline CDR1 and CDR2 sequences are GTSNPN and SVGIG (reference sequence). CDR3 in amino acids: CAWTGNTGELFF. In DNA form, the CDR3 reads TGTGCCTGGACAGGGAACACCGGGGAGCTGTTTTTT.

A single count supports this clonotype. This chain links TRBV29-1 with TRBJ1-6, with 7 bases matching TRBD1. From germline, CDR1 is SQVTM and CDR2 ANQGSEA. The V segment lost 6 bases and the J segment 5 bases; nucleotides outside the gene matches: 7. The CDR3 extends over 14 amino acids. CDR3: CSVAIGTDNSPLHF. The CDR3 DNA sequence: TGCAGCGTAGCGATCGGGACAGATAATTCACCCCTCCACTTT. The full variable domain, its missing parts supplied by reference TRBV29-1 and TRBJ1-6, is SAVISQKPSRDICQRGTSLTIQCQVDSQVTMMFWYRQQPGQSLTLIATANQGSEATYESGFVIDKFPISRPNLTFSTLTVSNMSPEDSSIYLCSVAIGTDNSPLHFGNGTRLTVT.